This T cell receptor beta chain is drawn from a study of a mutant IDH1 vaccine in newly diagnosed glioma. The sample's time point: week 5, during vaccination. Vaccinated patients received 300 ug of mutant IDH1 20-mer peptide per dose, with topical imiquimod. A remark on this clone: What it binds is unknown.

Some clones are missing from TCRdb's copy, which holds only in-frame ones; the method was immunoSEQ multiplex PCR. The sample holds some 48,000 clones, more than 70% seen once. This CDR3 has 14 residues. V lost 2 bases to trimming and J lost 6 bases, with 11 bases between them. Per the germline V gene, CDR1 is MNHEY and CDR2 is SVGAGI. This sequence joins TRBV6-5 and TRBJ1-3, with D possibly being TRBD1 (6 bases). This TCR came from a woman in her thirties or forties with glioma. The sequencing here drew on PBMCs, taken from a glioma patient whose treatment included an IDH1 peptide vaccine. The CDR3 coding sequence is TGTGCCAGCAGTTACGTGGGGGGCGAAAACACCATATATTTT. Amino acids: CASSYVGGENTIYF.